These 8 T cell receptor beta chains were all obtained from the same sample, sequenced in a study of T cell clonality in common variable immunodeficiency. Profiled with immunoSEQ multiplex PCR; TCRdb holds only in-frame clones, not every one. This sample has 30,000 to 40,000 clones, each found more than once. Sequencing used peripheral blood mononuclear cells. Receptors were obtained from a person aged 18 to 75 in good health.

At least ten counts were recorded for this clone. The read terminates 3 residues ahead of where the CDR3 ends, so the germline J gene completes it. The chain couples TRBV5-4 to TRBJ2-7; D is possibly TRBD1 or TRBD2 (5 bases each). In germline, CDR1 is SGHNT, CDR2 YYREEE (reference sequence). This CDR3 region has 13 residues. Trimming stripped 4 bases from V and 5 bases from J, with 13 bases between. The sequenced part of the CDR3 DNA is TGTGCCAGCAGCCCTCAGGGAGATAACGAG. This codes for CASSPQGDNE. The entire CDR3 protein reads CASSPQGDNEQYF.

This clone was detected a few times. CDR3 region: CASSLAAGVVRNEQFF. CDR3 DNA, as far as it was read: TGTGCCAGCAGCTTAGCGGCGGGAGTTGTTCGGAATGAG. The J gene is TRBJ2-1, the V gene TRBV7-2, with 7 bases identical to TRBD2. From the germline J gene comes the end of the CDR3, since the read stops 3 residues before it. J gave up 7 bases and V 0 bases, and 9 bases lay outside the gene matches. Germline-derived CDR1 and CDR2 are SGHTA and FQGNSA. The CDR3 is made up of 16 amino acids.

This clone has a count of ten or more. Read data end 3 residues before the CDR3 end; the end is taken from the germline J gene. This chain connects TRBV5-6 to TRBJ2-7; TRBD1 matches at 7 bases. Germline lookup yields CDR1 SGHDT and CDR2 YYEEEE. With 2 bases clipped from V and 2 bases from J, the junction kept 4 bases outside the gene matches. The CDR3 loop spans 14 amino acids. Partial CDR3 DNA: TGTGCCAGCAGCTTTGGGGACAGAGCCTACGAG. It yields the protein CASSFGDRAYE. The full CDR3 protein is CASSFGDRAYEQYF.

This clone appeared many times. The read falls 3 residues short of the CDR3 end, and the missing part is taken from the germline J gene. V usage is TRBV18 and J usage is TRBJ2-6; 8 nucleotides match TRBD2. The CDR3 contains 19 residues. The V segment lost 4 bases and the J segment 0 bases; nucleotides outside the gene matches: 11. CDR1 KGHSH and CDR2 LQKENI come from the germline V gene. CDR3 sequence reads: CASSRSPGLEGSGANVLTF. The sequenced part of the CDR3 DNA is TGTGCCAGCTCACGGTCTCCGGGACTAGAGGGCTCTGGGGCCAACGTC.

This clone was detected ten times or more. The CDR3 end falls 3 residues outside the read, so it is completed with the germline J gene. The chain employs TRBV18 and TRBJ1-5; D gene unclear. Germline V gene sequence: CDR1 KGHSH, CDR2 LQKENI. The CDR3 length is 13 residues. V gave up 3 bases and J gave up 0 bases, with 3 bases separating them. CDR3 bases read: TGTGCCAGCTCACCCGGTAGCAATCAGCCC. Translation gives CASSPGSNQP. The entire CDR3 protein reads CASSPGSNQPQHF.

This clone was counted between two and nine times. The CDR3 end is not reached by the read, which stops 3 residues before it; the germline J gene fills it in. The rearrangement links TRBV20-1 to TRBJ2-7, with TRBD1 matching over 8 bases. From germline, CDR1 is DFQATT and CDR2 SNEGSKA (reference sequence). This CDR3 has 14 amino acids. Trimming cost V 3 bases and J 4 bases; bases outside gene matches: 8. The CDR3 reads CSASRTGKRYEQYF. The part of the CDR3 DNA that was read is TGCAGTGCTAGTAGGACAGGGAAAAGGTACGAG.

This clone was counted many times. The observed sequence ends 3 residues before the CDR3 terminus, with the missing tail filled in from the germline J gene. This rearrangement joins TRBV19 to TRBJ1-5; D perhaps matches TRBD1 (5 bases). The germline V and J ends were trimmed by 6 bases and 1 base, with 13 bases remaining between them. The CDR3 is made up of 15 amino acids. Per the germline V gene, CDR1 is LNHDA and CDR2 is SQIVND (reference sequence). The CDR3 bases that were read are TGTGCCAGTAGGACGATGACAGACAGCAATCAGCCC. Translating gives CASRTMTDSNQP. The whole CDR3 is CASRTMTDSNQPQHF.

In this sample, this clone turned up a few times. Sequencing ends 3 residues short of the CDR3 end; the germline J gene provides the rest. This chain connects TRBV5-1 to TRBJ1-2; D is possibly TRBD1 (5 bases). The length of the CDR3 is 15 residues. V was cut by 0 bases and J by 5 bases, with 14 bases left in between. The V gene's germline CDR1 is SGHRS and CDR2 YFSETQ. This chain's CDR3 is CASSLAQVPAYGYTF. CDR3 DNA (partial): TGCGCCAGCAGCTTGGCACAGGTGCCTGCTTATGGC.